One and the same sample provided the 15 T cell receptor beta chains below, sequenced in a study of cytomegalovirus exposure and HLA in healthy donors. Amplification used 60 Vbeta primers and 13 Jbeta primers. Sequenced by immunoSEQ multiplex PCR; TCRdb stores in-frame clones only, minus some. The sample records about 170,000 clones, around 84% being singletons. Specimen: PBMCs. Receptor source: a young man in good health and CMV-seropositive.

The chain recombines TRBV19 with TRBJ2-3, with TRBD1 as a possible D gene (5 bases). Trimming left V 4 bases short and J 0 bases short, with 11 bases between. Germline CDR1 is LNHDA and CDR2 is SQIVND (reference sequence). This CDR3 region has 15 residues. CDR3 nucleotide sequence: TGTGCCAGTAGTAGCTGGGGCAGAAGCACAGATACGCAGTATTTT. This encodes CASSSWGRSTDTQYF. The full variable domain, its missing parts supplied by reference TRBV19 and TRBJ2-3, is DGGITQSPKYLFRKEGQNVTLSCEQNLNHDAMYWYRQDPGQGLRLIYYSQIVNDFQKGDIAEGYSVSREKKESFPLTVTSAQKNPTAFYLCASSSWGRSTDTQYFGPGTRLTVL.

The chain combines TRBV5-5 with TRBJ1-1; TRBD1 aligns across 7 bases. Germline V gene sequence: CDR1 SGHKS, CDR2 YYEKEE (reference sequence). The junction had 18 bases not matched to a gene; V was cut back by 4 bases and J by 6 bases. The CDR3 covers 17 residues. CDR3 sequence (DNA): TGTGCCAGCAGCGGAATACCCACGGGGACAGACTTCTCTGAAGCTTTCTTT. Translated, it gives CASSGIPTGTDFSEAFF.

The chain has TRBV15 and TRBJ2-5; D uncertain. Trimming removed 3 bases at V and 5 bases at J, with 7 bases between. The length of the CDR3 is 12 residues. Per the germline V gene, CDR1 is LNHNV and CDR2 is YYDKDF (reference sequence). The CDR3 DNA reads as TGTGCCACCAGCAGGGGCCGGGAGACCCAGTACTTC. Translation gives CATSRGRETQYF.

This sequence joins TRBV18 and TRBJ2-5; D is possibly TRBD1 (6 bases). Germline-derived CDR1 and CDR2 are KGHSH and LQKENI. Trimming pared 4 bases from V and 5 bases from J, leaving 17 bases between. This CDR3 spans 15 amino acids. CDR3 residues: CASSLGQLVGETQYF. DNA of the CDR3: TGTGCCAGCTCACTCGGACAGCTTGTTGGGGAGACCCAGTACTTC.

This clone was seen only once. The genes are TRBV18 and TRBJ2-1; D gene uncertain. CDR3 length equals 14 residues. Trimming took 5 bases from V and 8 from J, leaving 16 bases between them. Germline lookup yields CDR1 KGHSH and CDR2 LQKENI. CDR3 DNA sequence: TGTGCCAGCTCAACCACGAGTTTCGCCGATGAGCAGTTCTTC. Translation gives CASSTTSFADEQFF.

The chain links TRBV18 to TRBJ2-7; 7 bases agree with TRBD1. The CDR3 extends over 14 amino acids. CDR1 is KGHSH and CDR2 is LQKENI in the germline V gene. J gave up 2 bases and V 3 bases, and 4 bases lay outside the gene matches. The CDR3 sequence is CASSPGTATYEQYV. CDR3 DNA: TGTGCCAGCTCACCTGGGACAGCCACCTACGAGCAGTACGTC.

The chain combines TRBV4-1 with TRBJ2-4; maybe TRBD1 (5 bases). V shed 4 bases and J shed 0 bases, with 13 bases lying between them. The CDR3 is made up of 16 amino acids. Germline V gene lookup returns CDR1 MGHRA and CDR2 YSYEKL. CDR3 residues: CASSPEPGLAKNIQYF. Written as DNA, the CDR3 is TGCGCCAGCAGCCCTGAGCCAGGGTTAGCCAAAAACATTCAGTACTTC.

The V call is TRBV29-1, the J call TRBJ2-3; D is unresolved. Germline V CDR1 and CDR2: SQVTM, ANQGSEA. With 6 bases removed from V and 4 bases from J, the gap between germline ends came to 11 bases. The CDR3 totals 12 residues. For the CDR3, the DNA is TGCAGCGTCCACGAACCGGCAGATACGCAGTATTTT. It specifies CSVHEPADTQYF.

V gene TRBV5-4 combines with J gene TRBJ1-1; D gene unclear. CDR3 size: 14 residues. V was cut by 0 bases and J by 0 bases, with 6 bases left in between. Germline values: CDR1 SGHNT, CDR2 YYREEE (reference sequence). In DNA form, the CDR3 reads TGTGCCAGCAGCTTGGTCAGTATGAACACTGAAGCTTTCTTT. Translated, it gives CASSLVSMNTEAFF.

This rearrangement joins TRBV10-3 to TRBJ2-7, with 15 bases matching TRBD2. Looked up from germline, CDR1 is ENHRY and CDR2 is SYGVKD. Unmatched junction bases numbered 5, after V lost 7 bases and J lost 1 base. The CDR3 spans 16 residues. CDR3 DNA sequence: TGTGCCATCAAAGGGACTAGCGGGGGGTCTTCCTACGAGCAGTACTTC. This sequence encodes CAIKGTSGGSSYEQYF.

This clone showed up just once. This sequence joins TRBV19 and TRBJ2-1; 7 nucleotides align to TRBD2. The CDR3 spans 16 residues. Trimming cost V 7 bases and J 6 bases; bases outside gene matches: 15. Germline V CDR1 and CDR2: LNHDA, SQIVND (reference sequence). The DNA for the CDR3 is TGTGCCAGTACCCTACATTCTACACTAGCGATCAATGAGCAGTTCTTC. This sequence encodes CASTLHSTLAINEQFF.

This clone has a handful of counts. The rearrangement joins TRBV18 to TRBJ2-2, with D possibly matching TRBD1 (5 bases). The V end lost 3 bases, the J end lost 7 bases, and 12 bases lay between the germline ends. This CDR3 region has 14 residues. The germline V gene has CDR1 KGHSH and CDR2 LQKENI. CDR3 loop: CASSPDRQYGELFF. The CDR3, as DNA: TGTGCCAGCTCACCCGATCGACAGTACGGGGAGCTGTTTTTT.

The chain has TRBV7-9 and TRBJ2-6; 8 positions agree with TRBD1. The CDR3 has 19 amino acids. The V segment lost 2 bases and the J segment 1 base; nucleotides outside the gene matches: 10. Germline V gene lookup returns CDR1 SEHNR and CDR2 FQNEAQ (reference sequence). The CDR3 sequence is CASSLTGGTDKSGANVLTF. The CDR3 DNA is TGTGCCAGCAGCTTAACAGGGGGGACGGATAAATCTGGGGCCAACGTCCTGACTTTC.

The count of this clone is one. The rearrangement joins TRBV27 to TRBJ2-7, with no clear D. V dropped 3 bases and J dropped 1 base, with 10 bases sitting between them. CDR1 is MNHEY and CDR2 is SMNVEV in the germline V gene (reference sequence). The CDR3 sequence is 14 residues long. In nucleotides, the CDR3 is TGTGCCAGCAGTTTGTCTGAGGTTTCCTACGAGCAGTACTTC. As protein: CASSLSEVSYEQYF.

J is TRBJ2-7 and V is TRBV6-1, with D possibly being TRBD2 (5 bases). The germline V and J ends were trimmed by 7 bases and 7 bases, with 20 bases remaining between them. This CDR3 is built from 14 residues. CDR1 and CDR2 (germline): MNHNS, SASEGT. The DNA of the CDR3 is TGTGCCAGCATTCGCGGACTCACTAACATGGAGCAGTACTTC. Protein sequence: CASIRGLTNMEQYF.